These 28 T cell receptor beta chains originate from one sample sequenced in a study of vaccination and CD4 T cells after COVID-19. Once obtained from cultured CD4+ T cells, the DNA was sequenced using the Oncomine TCR Beta short-read assay. Each CDR3 protein is one row after TCRdb ran MiXCR on the PCR reads. The sample has some 18,000 distinct CDR3 sequences; 50% to 65% are singletons. As to treatment: roughly 10-day PBMC culture with coronavirus spike peptide pools or control peptides (ViraFEST assay). The antigens for these receptors are not known. Sample: CD4+ T cells from blood, cultured in vitro, taken before SARS-CoV-2 vaccination. These TCRs come from a human donor who had recovered from COVID-19.

CDR3 in DNA: TGTGCCAGCTCACACAGGGGTAAATTCGAGCAGTACTTC. As protein: CASSHRGKFEQYF. This sequence joins TRBV18 and TRBJ2-7; 7 positions match TRBD1. The CDR3 spans 13 residues. Germline assignment: CDR1 KGHSH and CDR2 LQKENI. Trimming took 4 bases from V and 6 from J; bases not matched to a gene: 6.

This clonotype was recorded once. The chain recombines TRBV28 with TRBJ1-5; 10 nucleotides agree with TRBD1. The CDR3 consists of 18 residues. CDR1 is MDHEN, CDR2 SYDVKM, per germline. Trimming removed 4 bases from V and 2 bases from J; junction bases left unmatched: 11. The CDR3, as DNA: TGTGCCAGCAGTTCTCTGACAGGGGGCCAATATGGCAATCAGCCCCAGCATTTT. As protein: CASSSLTGGQYGNQPQHF.

V and J are TRBV2 and TRBJ1-5; 7 nucleotides match TRBD1. CDR3 length equals 14 residues. CDR1 and CDR2 (germline): SNHLY, FYNNEI. J lost 3 bases, V lost 7 bases, and 6 bases had no gene match. The CDR3 protein is CASKYGQANQPQHF. The CDR3 bases are TGTGCCAGCAAATATGGACAGGCCAATCAGCCCCAGCATTTT.

This clonotype was counted between two and nine times. The chain has TRBV7-9 and TRBJ1-6, with a tentative D call TRBD1 (5 bases). Trimming removed 4 bases at V and 0 bases at J, with 13 bases between. The germline CDR1 and CDR2 sequences are SEHNR and FQNEAQ (reference sequence). This CDR3 has 17 residues. This CDR3 is CASSSPGRSSYNSPLHF. The DNA of the CDR3 is TGTGCCAGCAGCTCCCCGGGACGGAGCTCCTATAATTCACCCCTCCACTTT.

The chain is built from TRBV4-3 and TRBJ2-5; tentative D call: TRBD2 (7 bases). This CDR3 has 16 residues. Germline V lookup: CDR1 LGHNA, CDR2 YSLEER. Trimming shortened V by 1 base and J by 5 bases, and 17 bases separated the two germline ends. CDR3 coding DNA: TGCGCCAGCAGCCAAGCCGCTCGGGGGGCGCAGGAGACCCAGTACTTC. Translated: CASSQAARGAQETQYF.

The chain employs TRBV11-2 and TRBJ1-5; D not certain. The germline V gene has CDR1 SGHAT and CDR2 FQNNGV. This CDR3 spans 13 amino acids. V gave up 5 bases and J gave up 4 bases, with 9 bases separating them. The CDR3 sequence: CASSQTGNQPQHF. The CDR3 nucleotides read TGTGCCAGCAGCCAAACGGGGAATCAGCCCCAGCATTTT.

This chain joins TRBV2 and TRBJ2-7; D is undetermined. The CDR3 length is 16 residues. V shed 2 bases and J shed 0 bases, with 14 bases lying between them. Looked up from germline, CDR1 is SNHLY and CDR2 is FYNNEI. The CDR3 nucleotides read TGTGCCAGCAGTGAAATTAGCATAGAAAACTCCTACGAGCAGTACTTC. Translating gives CASSEISIENSYEQYF.

The rearrangement links TRBV12-3 or TRBV12-4 to TRBJ1-5; no reliable D call. Trimming removed 4 bases from V and 5 bases from J, with 9 bases in between. CDR3 length equals 13 residues. The CDR3 DNA follows: TGTGCCAGCAGTTGGAACATCGATCAGCCCCAGCATTTT. Residues: CASSWNIDQPQHF.

CDR3 amino acids: CASSSGLAGNEQFF. CDR3 DNA sequence: TGTGCCAGCAGTTCAGGACTAGCGGGAAATGAGCAGTTCTTC. The chain uses TRBV6-5 and TRBJ2-1; 12 bases align to TRBD2. Germline V lookup: CDR1 MNHEY, CDR2 SVGAGI. The CDR3 runs to 14 residues. Trimming removed 4 bases from V and 7 bases from J; junction bases left unmatched: 2.

In its sample, this clonotype was seen a few times. The V and J genes are TRBV24-1 and TRBJ2-1; TRBD2 agrees at 10 bases. Germline CDR1 and CDR2: KGHDR and SFDVKD. The CDR3 spans 16 residues. V lost 3 bases to trimming and J lost 2 bases; unmatched junction nucleotides: 3. CDR3 sequence (DNA): TGTGCCACCAGTGATCCTCTAGCGGGAGCCTACAATGAGCAGTTCTTC. This translates into CATSDPLAGAYNEQFF.

This clonotype was picked up a small number of times. The V gene is TRBV2, the J gene TRBJ1-5; D not certain. Germline V gives CDR1 SNHLY, CDR2 FYNNEI. The CDR3 runs 17 residues. Trimming shortened V by 2 bases and J by 9 bases, and 23 bases separated the two germline ends. For the CDR3, the DNA is TGTGCCAGCAGTGAATTAGTAAACAGTCGTGACATTAGGCCCCAGCATTTT. Residues: CASSELVNSRDIRPQHF. The full variable domain, rest sourced from reference TRBV2 and TRBJ1-5, is EPEVTQTPSHQVTQMGQEVILRCVPISNHLYFYWYRQILGQKVEFLVSFYNNEISEKSEIFDDQFSVERPDGSNFTLKIRSTKLEDSAMYFCASSELVNSRDIRPQHFGDGTRLSIL.

Judged by abundance, this clonotype is medium-sized. The V and J genes are TRBV20-1 and TRBJ1-5; D uncertain. The CDR3 is 14 amino acids. Germline V gene data show CDR1 as DFQATT and CDR2 as SNEGSKA (reference sequence). Trimming removed 0 bases at V and 7 bases at J, with 13 bases between. Here the CDR3 reads CSARDLRSGQPQHF. The CDR3 region has the DNA TGCAGTGCTAGAGATCTGAGGAGTGGACAGCCCCAGCATTTT.

This clonotype was observed a few times. This CDR3 reads CASSQGTVSYEQYF. The CDR3, as DNA: TGTGCCAGCAGTCAAGGGACAGTTTCCTACGAGCAGTACTTC. The chain combines TRBV6-1 with TRBJ2-7; the match to TRBD1 covers 7 bases. Per the germline V gene, CDR1 is MNHNS and CDR2 is SASEGT. This CDR3 contains 14 residues. V shed 5 bases, J shed 1 base, and the junction held 5 bases outside the gene matches.

This clonotype was recorded a few times. V is TRBV27 and J is TRBJ2-5; D uncertain. Germline V CDR1 and CDR2: MNHEY, SMNVEV (reference sequence). The CDR3 extends over 12 amino acids. V was shortened by 4 bases and J by 5 bases, with 8 bases between the two germline ends. As DNA, the CDR3 is TGTGCCAGCAGTTCGATCGGGGAGACCCAGTACTTC. Amino acids: CASSSIGETQYF.

The chain uses TRBV28 and TRBJ1-1, with TRBD1 as a possible D gene (6 bases). V lost 8 bases, J lost 5 bases, and 12 bases lay in between. The CDR3 loop spans 12 amino acids. Germline V gene data show CDR1 as MDHEN and CDR2 as SYDVKM. In DNA, the CDR3 is TGTGCCAGCTGGGTCAGGGGAACTGAAGCTTTCTTT. Translation gives CASWVRGTEAFF.

CDR3 in DNA: TGTGCCACCAACCCAGGGTACCAAGAGACCCAGTACTTC. Translating gives CATNPGYQETQYF. This rearrangement joins TRBV15 to TRBJ2-5; the D gene is possibly TRBD1 (5 bases). V was cut by 7 bases and J by 0 bases, with 9 bases left in between. Germline V gene sequence: CDR1 LNHNV, CDR2 YYDKDF (reference sequence). This CDR3 contains 13 residues.

J is TRBJ2-2 and V is TRBV6-1; 14 bases are shared with TRBD2. V lost 7 bases, J lost 8 bases, and 6 bases stayed unmatched. The CDR3 covers 15 residues. Germline V gives CDR1 MNHNS, CDR2 SASEGT. This CDR3 is CASKRGLAGVGELFF. The CDR3 coding sequence is TGTGCCAGCAAGAGGGGACTAGCGGGAGTTGGGGAGCTGTTTTTT.

This clonotype occurred a few times. V and J are TRBV20-1 and TRBJ1-2; D might be TRBD1 (5 bases). V was trimmed by 1 base and J by 8 bases, leaving 20 bases between them. The germline V gene encodes CDR1 DFQATT and CDR2 SNEGSKA (reference sequence). The CDR3 runs to 15 residues. The CDR3: CSARAPQGGEDGYTF. The CDR3 DNA is TGCAGTGCTAGAGCGCCCCAGGGTGGGGAGGACGGCTACACCTTC.

Only a few counts were recorded for this clonotype. V usage is TRBV20-1 and J usage is TRBJ1-1; possible D gene TRBD1, 5 bases. CDR1 is DFQATT and CDR2 is SNEGSKA in the germline V gene (reference sequence). V dropped 0 bases and J dropped 1 base, with 12 bases sitting between them. CDR3 size: 15 residues. CDR3 sequence reads: CSARDVRGANTEAFF. The DNA of the CDR3 is TGCAGTGCTAGAGATGTCCGCGGGGCGAACACTGAAGCTTTCTTT.

The gene calls are TRBV11-3 and TRBJ2-2; weak D call: TRBD2 (6 bases). CDR1 and CDR2 (germline): SGHNT, YENEEA. This CDR3 spans 13 amino acids. V was trimmed by 4 bases and J by 6 bases, leaving 9 bases between them. The CDR3 protein is CASSSGESGELFF. Written as DNA, the CDR3 is TGTGCCAGCAGCTCGGGGGAATCCGGGGAGCTGTTTTTT.

The sample holds a few counts of this clonotype. The chain has TRBV27 and TRBJ1-5; a possible D gene is TRBD1 (5 bases). V was shortened by 2 bases and J by 6 bases, with 11 bases between the two germline ends. Germline V gene sequence: CDR1 MNHEY, CDR2 SMNVEV (reference sequence). The CDR3 consists of 14 residues. The CDR3 DNA reads as TGTGCCAGCAGTTTACGGTCGGGGGGTCAGCCCCAGCATTTT. Translation gives CASSLRSGGQPQHF.

The sample holds a few counts of this clonotype. The rearrangement joins TRBV5-4 to TRBJ1-2; TRBD1 might be the D (5 bases). V was trimmed by 3 bases and J by 8 bases, leaving 17 bases between them. Germline values: CDR1 SGHNT, CDR2 YYREEE (reference sequence). This CDR3 comprises 14 residues. The CDR3 spells CASSSNSQGNGYTF. The CDR3 DNA sequence: TGTGCCAGCAGCTCGAACTCTCAGGGTAACGGCTACACCTTC.

The CDR3 nucleotides read TGCAGTGCTAGAGCCCCTCAAAAAGGGGTCGGGCATGAGCAGTTCTTC. Translating it yields CSARAPQKGVGHEQFF. The chain combines TRBV20-1 with TRBJ2-1; the D gene is possibly TRBD1 (5 bases). Trimming stripped 1 base from V and 8 bases from J, with 21 bases between. The CDR3 sequence is 16 residues long. From germline, CDR1 is DFQATT and CDR2 SNEGSKA (reference sequence).

In its sample, this clonotype was seen a few times. The chain links TRBV7-2 to TRBJ1-2, with a weak D call TRBD1 (6 bases). CDR1 and CDR2 from the germline V gene are SGHTA and FQGNSA. The ends were cut back, 5 bases at V and 4 bases at J, with 14 bases in the middle. This CDR3 contains 14 residues. Here the CDR3 DNA reads TGTGCCAGCAGCCGAACAGGGACCTTCTATGGCTACACCTTC. Its protein is CASSRTGTFYGYTF. Supplemented by reference TRBV7-2 and TRBJ1-2, the full variable domain reads GAGVSQSPSNKVTEKGKDVELRCDPISGHTALYWYRQSLGQGLEFLIYFQGNSAPDKSGLPSDRFSAERTGGSVSTLTIQRTQQEDSAVYLCASSRTGTFYGYTFGSGTRLTVV.

This clonotype turned up a few times. The genes are TRBV2 and TRBJ1-1; D unclear. Trimming cost V 5 bases and J 2 bases, with 6 bases left between them. CDR1 is SNHLY and CDR2 is FYNNEI in the germline V gene. The CDR3 spans 12 residues. CDR3 residues: CASSPDNTEAFF. The CDR3 coding sequence is TGTGCCAGCAGTCCCGATAACACTGAAGCTTTCTTT. The whole variable domain, filled in from reference TRBV2 and TRBJ1-1, reads EPEVTQTPSHQVTQMGQEVILRCVPISNHLYFYWYRQILGQKVEFLVSFYNNEISEKSEIFDDQFSVERPDGSNFTLKIRSTKLEDSAMYFCASSPDNTEAFFGQGTRLTVV.

This chain uses TRBV20-1 with TRBJ2-1; no definite D call. Germline V CDR1 and CDR2: DFQATT, SNEGSKA (reference sequence). V gave up 3 bases and J gave up 6 bases, with 18 bases separating them. The CDR3 is made up of 15 amino acids. CDR3 loop: CSASWQTDTSNEQFF. The CDR3 coding sequence is TGCAGTGCTAGTTGGCAAACTGATACGTCCAATGAGCAGTTCTTC.

This clonotype showed up just a few times. The chain couples TRBV6-5 to TRBJ1-6; D is unclear. In germline, CDR1 is MNHEY, CDR2 SVGAGI. With 2 bases removed from V and 10 bases from J, the gap between germline ends came to 15 bases. The CDR3 has 15 residues. The CDR3 DNA is TGTGCCAGCAGTTACGATGGGGAGGGAGGATCACCCCTCCACTTT. Protein: CASSYDGEGGSPLHF.

A few counts support this clonotype. J is TRBJ2-5 and V is TRBV7-9, with TRBD1 matching over 10 bases. This CDR3 comprises 15 residues. With 5 bases clipped from V and 5 bases from J, the junction kept 8 bases outside the gene matches. In germline, CDR1 is SEHNR, CDR2 FQNEAQ (reference sequence). The CDR3 sequence is CASSARDRGSETQYF. Here the CDR3 DNA reads TGTGCCAGCAGCGCCAGGGACAGGGGCTCGGAGACCCAGTACTTC.